A selection of T cell receptor beta chains follows, all from one sample in a study of CXCR3-negative and CXCR3-positive naive CD8 T cells. TCRdb reworked the 5' RACE reads into one entry per CDR3 protein, no DNA. The data show 140,000 to 150,000 distinct CDR3 sequences, and the top ten clones hold about 0.28%. Sequencing was carried out using naive CXCR3+ CD8+ T cells from blood. The receptors originated from a human donor in good health. Some clones in this sample may be carry-over from other donors' samples. Both conserved end residues are part of each CDR3.

v_gene	j_gene	CDR3aa
TRBV10-3	TRBJ2-1	CAISEGVDEQFF
TRBV29-1	TRBJ1-2	CSVGDTGYGYTF
TRBV7-9	TRBJ2-1	CASSFVLKGDEQFF
TRBV25-1	TRBJ2-1	CASSELGGGPYDEQFF
TRBV25-1	TRBJ2-5	CASSARLAGVETQYF
TRBV12-3/TRBV12-4	TRBJ2-2	CASSLSPAVASGRWVTGELFF
TRBV10-3	TRBJ2-1	CAISERGPSTYNEQFF
TRBV9	TRBJ2-2	CASSPWTSGTGELFF
TRBV29-1	TRBJ2-1	CSVVSGTSGGNEQFF
TRBV7-9	TRBJ2-1	CASTEGDFGGEQFF